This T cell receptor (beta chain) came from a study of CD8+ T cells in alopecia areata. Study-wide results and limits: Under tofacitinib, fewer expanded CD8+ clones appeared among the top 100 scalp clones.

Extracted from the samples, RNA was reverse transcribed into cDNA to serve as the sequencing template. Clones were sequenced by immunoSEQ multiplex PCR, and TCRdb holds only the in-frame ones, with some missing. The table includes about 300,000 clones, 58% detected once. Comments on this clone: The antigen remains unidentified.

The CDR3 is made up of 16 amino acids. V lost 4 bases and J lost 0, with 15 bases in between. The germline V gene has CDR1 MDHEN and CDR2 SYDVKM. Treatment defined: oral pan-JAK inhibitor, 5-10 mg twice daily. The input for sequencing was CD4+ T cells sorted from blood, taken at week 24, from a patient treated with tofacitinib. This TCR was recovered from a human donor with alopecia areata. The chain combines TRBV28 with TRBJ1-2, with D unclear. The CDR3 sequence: CASSSTVGLANYGYTF. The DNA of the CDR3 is TGTGCCAGCAGTTCCACAGTGGGCTTAGCTAACTATGGCTACACCTTC.